The source of this TCR beta chain is a study of CD8+CD57+ T cells in acquired aplastic anemia. Looking at the study overall: The sorted CD4+ and CD8+ cells yielded an average around 3.2 ug of DNA. Among healthy donors, CD4+ cells averaged about 11 million reads.

Germline V gene sequence: CDR1 SGHAT, CDR2 FQDESV (reference sequence). The CDR3 length is 16 residues. Genomic DNA constituted the template upon which TCR beta VDJ and CDR3 profiling was performed. TCRdb passed the reads through MiXCR, listing each CDR3 protein once. This sample yields around 170,000 distinct CDR3 sequences, of which approximately 45% are seen a single time; around 2.7% belongs to the top ten. Broader study findings: Found in both controls and patients were around 29 CD8+ CDR3 sequences.

A note on this clonotype: Its cognate antigen is unknown. At one boundary the junction diverges from the germline segment, which might be a read error.

The J gene is TRBJ2-1, the V gene TRBV11-1; 11 nucleotides line up with TRBD2. Sequencing was performed on sorted CD4+, CD8+, or CD8+CD57+ T cells (not recorded which) from PBMCs. The sequence was obtained from a human donor in good health. The DNA of the CDR3 is TGTGCCAGCAGCCTAGCGGGGGGCTCGGGGTTCAATGAGCAGTTCTTC. This sequence encodes CASSLAGGSGFNEQFF.